A selection of T cell receptor beta chains follows, all from one sample in a study of T cells after yellow fever vaccination. TCRdb recomputed calls from the 5' RACE reads with MiXCR, one row per CDR3 protein. Of 450,000 to 600,000 distinct CDR3 sequences in the sample, roughly a sixth were seen once. The source material was PBMCs, sampled 4 to 6 days after the first yellow fever vaccination. The receptors derive from a man between 18 and 29 years old who received the YFV17D yellow fever vaccine. CDR3s include the opening cysteine and the closing phenylalanine or tryptophan. The D gene is left open where the match is weak. Where a row states a size, it is once, few, many or the class of an expanded clone; other rows omit it.

-	TRBD2	TRBV27	TRBJ2-3	CASRSGTNVGTQYF	TGTGCCAGCCGCTCCGGGACTAATGTCGGTACGCAGTATTTT
-	-	TRBV4-1	TRBJ1-5	CASSQGFGGLSNQPQHF	TGCGCCAGCAGCCAAGGGTTCGGGGGTCTGAGCAATCAGCCCCAGCATTTT
-	TRBD2	TRBV20-1	TRBJ2-1	CSARDPSSGDNEQFF	TGCAGTGCTAGAGATCCGTCTAGCGGGGACAATGAGCAGTTCTTC
few	-	TRBV12-3/TRBV12-4	TRBJ1-5	CASSLAPRPEGWQPQHF	TGTGCCAGCAGTTTAGCGCCCAGGCCCGAAGGGTGGCAGCCCCAGCATTTT
few	-	TRBV7-9	TRBJ1-1	CASSFIGPEAFF	TGTGCCAGCAGCTTCATCGGGCCTGAAGCTTTCTTT
once	-	TRBV4-3	TRBJ2-3	CASSQVRGTVTQYF	TGCGCCAGCAGCCAAGTTCGCGGCACAGTTACGCAGTATTTT
few	-	TRBV12-5	TRBJ2-1	CASGLAGGAGSRIF	TGTGCTAGTGGTTTGGCAGGGGGGGCCGGTTCTCGAATCTTC
few	-	TRBV9	TRBJ1-3	CASSLTGDPSNSGNTIYF	TGTGCCAGCAGCTTGACCGGGGACCCCTCCAACTCTGGAAACACCATATATTTT
-	TRBD1	TRBV6-2/TRBV6-3	TRBJ1-2	CASRGDRGSLNYGYTF	TGTGCCAGCAGAGGGGACAGGGGATCCCTTAACTATGGCTACACCTTC
few	-	TRBV3-1	TRBJ1-6	CASSLSETRGSPLHF	TGTGCCAGCAGCCTATCTGAGACCCGTGGTTCACCCCTCCACTTT
-	TRBD1	TRBV12-3/TRBV12-4	TRBJ1-6	CASSLDRAGNSPLHF	TGTGCCAGCAGTCTCGACAGGGCTGGTAATTCACCCCTCCACTTT
few	-	TRBV27	TRBJ1-4	CATPPGVRSEKLFF	TGTGCCACCCCTCCCGGGGTACGGAGTGAAAAACTGTTTTTT
-	TRBD1	TRBV4-2	TRBJ1-1	CASSQLGQENTEAFF	TGTGCCAGCAGCCAGTTAGGACAGGAGAACACTGAAGCTTTCTTT
few	-	TRBV29-1	TRBJ2-2	CSVRNTGELFF	TGCAGCGTTCGGAACACCGGGGAGCTGTTTTTT
-	TRBD1	TRBV18	TRBJ1-5	CASSPGTGEVQPQHF	TGTGCCAGCTCACCGGGGACAGGGGAAGTTCAGCCCCAGCATTTT
once	-	TRBV2	TRBJ2-5	CASSVRELVETQYF	TGTGCCAGCAGTGTCAGGGAACTAGTGGAGACCCAGTACTTC
few	TRBD2	TRBV20-1	TRBJ2-5	CSARDGGDRGGETQYF	TGCAGTGCTAGAGATGGCGGGGACCGGGGGGGCGAGACCCAGTACTTC